This TCR beta chain was captured in a study of cytomegalovirus exposure and HLA in healthy donors. The germline gives CDR1 SEHNR, CDR2 FQNEAQ (reference sequence). The CDR3 has 15 residues. J gave up 1 base and V 0 bases, and 2 bases lay outside the gene matches. The PCR was carried out with 60 Vbeta primers and 13 Jbeta primers. Here immunoSEQ multiplex PCR was the method, and the copy in TCRdb shows in-frame clones only, minus some. The table shows about 140,000 clones, with roughly 80% occurring only once. The sequence derives from a female donor in good health and CMV-seronegative. The genes are TRBV7-9 and TRBJ2-5; 7 bases match TRBD1. The sample taken for sequencing was PBMCs. As DNA, the CDR3 is TGTGCCAGCAGCTTAGCGGGGGACAGCCAAGAGACCCAGTACTTC. Translated, it gives CASSLAGDSQETQYF.